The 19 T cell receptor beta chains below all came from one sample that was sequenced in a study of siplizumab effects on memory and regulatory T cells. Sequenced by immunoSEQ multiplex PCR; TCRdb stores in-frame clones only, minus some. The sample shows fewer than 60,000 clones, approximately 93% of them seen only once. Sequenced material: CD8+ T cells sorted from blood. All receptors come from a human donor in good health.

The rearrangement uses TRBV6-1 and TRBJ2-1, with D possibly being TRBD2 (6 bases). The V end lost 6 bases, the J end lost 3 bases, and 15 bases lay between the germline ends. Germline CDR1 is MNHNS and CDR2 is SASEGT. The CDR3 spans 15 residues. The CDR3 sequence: CASRLDGSFYNEQFF. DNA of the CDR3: TGTGCCAGCAGGTTAGACGGGAGTTTCTACAATGAGCAGTTCTTC.

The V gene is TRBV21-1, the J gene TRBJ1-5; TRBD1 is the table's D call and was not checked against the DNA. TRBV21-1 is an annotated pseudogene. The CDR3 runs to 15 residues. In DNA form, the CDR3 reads TGTGCCAGCAGTCCCGGACAGGAGGGGGATCAGCCCCAGCATTTT. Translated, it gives CASSPGQEGDQPQHF.

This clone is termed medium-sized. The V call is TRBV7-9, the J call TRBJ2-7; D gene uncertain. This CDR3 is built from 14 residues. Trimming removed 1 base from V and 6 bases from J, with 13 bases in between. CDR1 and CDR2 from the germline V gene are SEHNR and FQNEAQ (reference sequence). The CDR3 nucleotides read TGTGCCAGCAGCTTAGGAGGTCGTGCCGCCGAGCAGTACTTC. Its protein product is CASSLGGRAAEQYF.

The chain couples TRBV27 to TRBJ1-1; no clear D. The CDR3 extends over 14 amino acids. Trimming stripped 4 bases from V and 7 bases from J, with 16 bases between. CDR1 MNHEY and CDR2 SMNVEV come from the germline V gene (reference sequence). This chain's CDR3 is CASSSLRGWGEAFF. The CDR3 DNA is TGTGCCAGCAGTTCCCTTCGGGGTTGGGGTGAAGCTTTCTTT.

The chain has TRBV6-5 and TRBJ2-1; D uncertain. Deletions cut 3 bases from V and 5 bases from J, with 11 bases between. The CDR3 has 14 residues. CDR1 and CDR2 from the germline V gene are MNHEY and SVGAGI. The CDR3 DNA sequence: TGTGCCAGCAGTTATCAACTATCCCACAATGAGCAGTTCTTC. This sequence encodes CASSYQLSHNEQFF.

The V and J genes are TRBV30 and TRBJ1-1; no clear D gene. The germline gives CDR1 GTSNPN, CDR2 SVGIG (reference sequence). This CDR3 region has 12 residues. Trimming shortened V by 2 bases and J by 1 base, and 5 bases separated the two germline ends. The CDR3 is CAWSRWNTEAFF. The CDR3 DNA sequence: TGTGCCTGGAGTAGGTGGAACACTGAAGCTTTCTTT.

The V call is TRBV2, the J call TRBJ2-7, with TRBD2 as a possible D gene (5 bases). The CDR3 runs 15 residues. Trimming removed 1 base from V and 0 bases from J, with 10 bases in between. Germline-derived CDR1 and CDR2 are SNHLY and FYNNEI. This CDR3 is CASSEVGSASYEQYF. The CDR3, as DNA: TGTGCCAGCAGTGAAGTCGGTAGCGCCTCCTACGAGCAGTACTTC.

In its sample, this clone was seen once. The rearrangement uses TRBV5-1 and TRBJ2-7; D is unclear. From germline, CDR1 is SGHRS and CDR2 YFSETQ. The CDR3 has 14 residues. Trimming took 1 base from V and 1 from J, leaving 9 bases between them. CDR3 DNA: TGCGCCAGCAGCTTGTCCTCAGGATCCTACGAGCAGTACTTC. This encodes CASSLSSGSYEQYF.

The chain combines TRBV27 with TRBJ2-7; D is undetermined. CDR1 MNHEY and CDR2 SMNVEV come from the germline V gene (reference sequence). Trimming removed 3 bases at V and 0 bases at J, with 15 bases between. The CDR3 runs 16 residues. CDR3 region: CASSLIPSSFSYEQYF. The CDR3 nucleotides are TGTGCCAGCAGTTTGATTCCCTCCTCATTCTCCTACGAGCAGTACTTC.

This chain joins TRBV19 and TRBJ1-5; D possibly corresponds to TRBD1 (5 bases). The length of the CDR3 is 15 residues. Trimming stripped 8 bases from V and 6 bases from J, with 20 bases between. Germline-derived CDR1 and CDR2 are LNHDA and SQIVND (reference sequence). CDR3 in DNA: TGTGCCAGTGCGAGGGGTAGGGGAGGAATTCAGCCCCAGCATTTT. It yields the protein CASARGRGGIQPQHF.

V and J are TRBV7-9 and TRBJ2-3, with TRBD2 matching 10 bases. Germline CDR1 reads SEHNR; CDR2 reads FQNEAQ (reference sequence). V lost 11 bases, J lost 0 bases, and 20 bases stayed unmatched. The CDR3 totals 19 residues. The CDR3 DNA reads TGTGCCCCCACGAGGCTCGATAGAGCGGGAGGGTTTAGCACAGATACGCAGTATTTT. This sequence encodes CAPTRLDRAGGFSTDTQYF.

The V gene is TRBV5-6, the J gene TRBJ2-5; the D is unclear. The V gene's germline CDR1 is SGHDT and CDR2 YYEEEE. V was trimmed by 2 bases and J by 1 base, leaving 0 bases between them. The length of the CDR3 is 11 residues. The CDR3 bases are TGTGCCAGCAGCTTCCAAGAGACCCAGTACTTC. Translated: CASSFQETQYF.

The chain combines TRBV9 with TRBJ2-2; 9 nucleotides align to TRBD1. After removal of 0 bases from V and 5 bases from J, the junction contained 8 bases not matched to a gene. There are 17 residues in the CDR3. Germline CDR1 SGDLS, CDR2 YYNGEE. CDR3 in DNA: TGTGCCAGCAGCGTAGCCGGGGGACAGGGTATGACCGGGGAGCTGTTTTTT. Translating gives CASSVAGGQGMTGELFF.

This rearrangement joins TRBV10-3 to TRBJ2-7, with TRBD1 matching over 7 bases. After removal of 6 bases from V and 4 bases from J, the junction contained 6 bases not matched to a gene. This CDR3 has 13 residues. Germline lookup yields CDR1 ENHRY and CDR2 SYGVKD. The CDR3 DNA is TGTGCCATCAGACCAGGGACAGCTTACGAGCAGTACTTC. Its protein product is CAIRPGTAYEQYF.

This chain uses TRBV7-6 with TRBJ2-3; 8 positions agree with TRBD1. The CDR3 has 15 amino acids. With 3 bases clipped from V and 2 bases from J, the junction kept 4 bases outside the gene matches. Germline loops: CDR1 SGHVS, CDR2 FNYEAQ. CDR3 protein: CASSFPTGATDTQYF. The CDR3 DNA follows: TGTGCCAGCAGCTTCCCGACAGGGGCCACAGATACGCAGTATTTT.

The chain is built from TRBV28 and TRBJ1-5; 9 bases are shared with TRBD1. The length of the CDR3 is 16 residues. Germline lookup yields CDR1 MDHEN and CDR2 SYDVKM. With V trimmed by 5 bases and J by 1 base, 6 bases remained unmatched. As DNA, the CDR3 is TGTGCCAGCAGTGGGACAGGGCGGATGAGCAATCAGCCCCAGCATTTT. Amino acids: CASSGTGRMSNQPQHF.

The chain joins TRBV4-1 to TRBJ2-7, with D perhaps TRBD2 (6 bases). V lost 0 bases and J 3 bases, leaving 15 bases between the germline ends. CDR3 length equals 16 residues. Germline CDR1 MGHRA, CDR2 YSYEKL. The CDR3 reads CASSQEAVLDYYEQYF. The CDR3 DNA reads TGCGCCAGCAGCCAAGAGGCTGTTCTGGACTACTACGAGCAGTACTTC.

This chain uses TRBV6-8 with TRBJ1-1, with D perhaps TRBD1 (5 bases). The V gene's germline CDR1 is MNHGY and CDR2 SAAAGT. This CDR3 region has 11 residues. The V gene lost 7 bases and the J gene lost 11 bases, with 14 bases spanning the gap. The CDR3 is CASKKGVRAFF. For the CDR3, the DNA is TGTGCCAGCAAAAAAGGGGTTAGGGCTTTCTTT.

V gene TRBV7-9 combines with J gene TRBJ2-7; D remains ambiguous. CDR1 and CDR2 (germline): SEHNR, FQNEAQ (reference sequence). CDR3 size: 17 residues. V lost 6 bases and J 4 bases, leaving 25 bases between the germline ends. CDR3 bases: TGTGCCAGCAGATCGACCGAGTCTCCCTGGTCCGGATACGAGCAGTACTTC. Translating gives CASRSTESPWSGYEQYF.